The 31 T cell receptor beta chains listed next were all sequenced from one sample in a study of blood T cell repertoires in COVID-19. Assay used: immunoSEQ multiplex PCR; TCRdb lists only in-frame clones, some missing. Counted here are under 350,000 clones, 85% occurring once; the ten biggest clones make up 13%. Input material: peripheral blood. These receptors all come from a human donor in a cohort sampled during active COVID-19.

This clone was picked up a small number of times. This chain joins TRBV3-1 (or the pseudogene TRBV3-2) and TRBJ1-2; 12 bases agree with TRBD1. Looked up from germline, CDR1 is LGHDT and CDR2 is YNNKEL (reference sequence). The CDR3 sequence is 15 residues long. Trimming cost V 0 bases and J 8 bases; bases outside gene matches: 4. The CDR3 protein is CASSQDWDRGQGYTF. CDR3 bases: TGTGCCAGCAGCCAAGATTGGGACAGGGGGCAAGGCTACACCTTC.

Concerning this clone: The same CDR3 is also encoded by other DNA sequences in this sample. The chain is built from TRBV5-8 and TRBJ2-7; D not certain. The germline V gene encodes CDR1 SGHTS and CDR2 YDEGEE. This CDR3 comprises 14 residues. V dropped 0 bases and J dropped 0 bases, with 7 bases sitting between them. CDR3 DNA sequence: TGTGCCAGCAGCTTGGGCGGCGGCTCCTACGAGCAGTACTTC. It codes for CASSLGGGSYEQYF.

The rearrangement joins TRBV3-1 (or the pseudogene TRBV3-2) to TRBJ2-1; 10 positions match TRBD2. The V gene end was trimmed by 0 bases and the J gene end by 5 bases; junction bases not matched to a gene: 4. The CDR3 is 16 residues long. The germline gives CDR1 LGHDT, CDR2 YNNKEL (reference sequence). This CDR3 is CASSQESTSGHNEQFF. Here the CDR3 DNA reads TGTGCCAGCAGCCAAGAATCGACTAGCGGGCACAATGAGCAGTTCTTC.

The CDR3 DNA is TGCAGCGTTGTTAGACTAGCGGATTACAATGAGCAGTTCTTC. It yields the protein CSVVRLADYNEQFF. The V call is TRBV29-1, the J call TRBJ2-1; TRBD2 agrees at 9 bases. The CDR3 consists of 14 residues. Germline-derived CDR1 and CDR2 are SQVTM and ANQGSEA. V lost 4 bases to trimming and J lost 4 bases; unmatched junction nucleotides: 5.

The chain employs TRBV27 and TRBJ2-1; 9 positions agree with TRBD1. This CDR3 spans 16 amino acids. V dropped 4 bases and J dropped 5; count of bases not matched to a gene: 9. From germline, CDR1 is MNHEY and CDR2 SMNVEV (reference sequence). CDR3: CASSSRGTGNHNEQFF. CDR3 in DNA: TGTGCCAGCAGTTCCCGAGGGACAGGGAACCACAATGAGCAGTTCTTC.

The chain has TRBV6-5 and TRBJ1-2; D is uncertain. Between the trimmed V and J ends, which lost 8 bases and 7 bases, there was a span of 11 bases. Germline V CDR1 and CDR2: MNHEY, SVGAGI. This CDR3 is 11 amino acids long. This CDR3 reads CASASSVGYTF. The CDR3 DNA reads TGTGCCAGCGCCTCATCGGTTGGCTACACCTTC.

The chain carries TRBV4-2 and TRBJ2-5, with D unclear. The V gene's germline CDR1 is LGHNA and CDR2 YNFKEQ. The CDR3 runs to 13 residues. V lost 1 base to trimming and J lost 3 bases, with 6 bases between them. The CDR3 nucleotides are TGTGCCAGCAGCCAAGTGCAGAAAGAGACCCAGTACTTC. Its protein is CASSQVQKETQYF.

V is TRBV4-3 and J is TRBJ2-4, with TRBD1 matching 7 bases. CDR1 LGHNA and CDR2 YSLEER come from the germline V gene. V dropped 0 bases and J dropped 6; count of bases not matched to a gene: 2. This CDR3 comprises 14 residues. The CDR3 DNA sequence: TGCGCCAGCAGCCAAGACGCAGGGGGAAACATTCAGTACTTC. It codes for CASSQDAGGNIQYF.

The rearrangement joins TRBV28 to TRBJ2-7; maybe TRBD2 (6 bases). Trimming took off 8 bases at V and 3 bases at J, with 20 bases between the two ends. Germline CDR1 reads MDHEN; CDR2 reads SYDVKM. The CDR3 is 15 amino acids. The CDR3 loop is CASLSPRESLYEQYF. The CDR3 DNA is TGTGCCAGCTTAAGTCCCCGGGAGTCTCTCTACGAGCAGTACTTC.

The chain employs TRBV10-3 and TRBJ1-1, with D maybe TRBD1 (5 bases). Germline values: CDR1 ENHRY, CDR2 SYGVKD. This CDR3 has 14 residues. V shed 6 bases and J shed 9 bases, with 20 bases lying between them. DNA of the CDR3: TGTGCCATCAGCGAAGATGAGGGGCGGGGAAAAGCTTTCTTT. Its protein product is CAISEDEGRGKAFF.

J is TRBJ1-1 and V is TRBV2, with unresolved D. The V gene's germline CDR1 is SNHLY and CDR2 FYNNEI. The CDR3 runs to 12 residues. With 11 bases removed from V and 2 bases from J, the gap between germline ends came to 12 bases. CDR3: CAVMRINTEAFF. The CDR3 DNA reads TGTGCCGTTATGCGTATTAACACTGAAGCTTTCTTT.

This clone has just one count. This chain joins TRBV2 and TRBJ1-5, with 7 bases that match TRBD1. This CDR3 spans 13 amino acids. J lost 6 bases, V lost 8 bases, and 7 bases had no gene match. Germline CDR1 and CDR2: SNHLY and FYNNEI. The CDR3 DNA is TGTGCCAGCGGGGTACAGGGGTTTCAGCCCCAGCATTTT. It specifies CASGVQGFQPQHF.

This chain uses TRBV19 with TRBJ2-2; D may be TRBD2 (6 bases). Germline V lookup: CDR1 LNHDA, CDR2 SQIVND (reference sequence). The CDR3 runs 14 residues. The V end was cut by 3 bases, the J end by 4 bases, with 9 bases between. In DNA form, the CDR3 reads TGTGCCAGTAGTATGGGACTCAGCACCGGGGAGCTGTTTTTT. Encoded protein: CASSMGLSTGELFF.

The V call is TRBV9, the J call TRBJ2-1, with D perhaps matching TRBD2 (5 bases). This CDR3 comprises 15 residues. Trimming left V 0 bases short and J 8 bases short, with 15 bases between. CDR1 SGDLS and CDR2 YYNGEE come from the germline V gene. The CDR3 is CASSVAWAGEDEQFF. As DNA, the CDR3 is TGTGCCAGCAGCGTAGCTTGGGCGGGTGAGGATGAGCAGTTCTTC.

The chain recombines TRBV6-2 or TRBV6-3 with TRBJ2-7, with 8 nucleotides matching TRBD2. After removal of 2 bases from V and 2 bases from J, the junction contained 8 bases not matched to a gene. This CDR3 comprises 16 residues. CDR1 MNHEY and CDR2 SVGEGT come from the germline V gene. The CDR3, as DNA: TGTGCCAGCAGTTACGCGCAAACTAGCGGTACCTACGAGCAGTACTTC. Translation: CASSYAQTSGTYEQYF.

The rearrangement uses TRBV5-4 and TRBJ2-5, with TRBD2 identical over 12 bases. Germline CDR1 and CDR2: SGHNT and YYREEE (reference sequence). The trim removed 5 bases at V and 5 bases at J, leaving 13 bases unmatched. CDR3 size: 17 residues. CDR3 amino acids: CASSFYLGLAGSETQYF. DNA of the CDR3: TGTGCCAGCAGTTTCTATCTAGGACTAGCGGGAAGCGAGACCCAGTACTTC.

V usage is TRBV7-9 and J usage is TRBJ2-7, with D perhaps matching TRBD2 (5 bases). CDR1 is SEHNR and CDR2 is FQNEAQ in the germline V gene (reference sequence). The CDR3 is 13 amino acids. V was trimmed by 5 bases and J by 4 bases, leaving 12 bases between them. The CDR3 nucleotides are TGTGCCAGCAGCCCGATCCCGGGGTACGAGCAGTACTTC. The encoded protein is CASSPIPGYEQYF. Using reference TRBV7-9 and TRBJ2-7 for the parts outside the CDR3, the full variable domain is DTGVSQNPRHKITKRGQNVTFRCDPISEHNRLYWYRQTLGQGPEFLTYFQNEAQLEKSRLLSDRFSAERPKGSFSTLEIQRTEQGDSAMYLCASSPIPGYEQYFGPGTRLTVT.

The chain carries TRBV6-2 or TRBV6-3 and TRBJ1-2; 8 nucleotides match TRBD1. The CDR3 consists of 14 residues. Unmatched junction bases numbered 9, after V lost 4 bases and J lost 8 bases. CDR1 is MNHEY and CDR2 is SVGEGT in the germline V gene. CDR3 amino acids: CASSFPTGVSGYTF. CDR3 in DNA: TGTGCCAGCAGTTTCCCGACAGGGGTAAGCGGCTACACCTTC.

The rearrangement uses TRBV12-3 or TRBV12-4 and TRBJ2-5, with unresolved D. The CDR3 spans 13 residues. V shed 3 bases and J shed 1 base, with 6 bases lying between them. The CDR3 region has the DNA TGTGCCAGCAGTTTTGGGCTCCAAGAGACCCAGTACTTC. It is translated as CASSFGLQETQYF.

V gene TRBV2 combines with J gene TRBJ2-7, with TRBD1 matching over 9 bases. The CDR3 spans 16 residues. V shed 6 bases and J 7 bases; nucleotides not matched to a gene: 16. Germline CDR1 and CDR2: SNHLY and FYNNEI. CDR3 region: CASSRTRTGQGGEQYF. As DNA, the CDR3 is TGTGCCAGCAGCCGAACCAGGACGGGACAGGGTGGGGAGCAGTACTTC.

V is TRBV28 and J is TRBJ1-2, with 8 nucleotides matching TRBD1. Germline V gene lookup returns CDR1 MDHEN and CDR2 SYDVKM. The CDR3 runs 14 residues. Trimming removed 6 bases from V and 6 bases from J; junction bases left unmatched: 9. In DNA form, the CDR3 reads TGTGCCAGCAGCCGAAGACAGGGGCGCCATGGCTACACCTTC. Encoded protein: CASSRRQGRHGYTF.

The chain uses TRBV18 and TRBJ2-3; possible D gene TRBD2, 6 bases. This CDR3 is 12 amino acids long. Trimming left V 3 bases short and J 6 bases short, with 7 bases between. The germline V gene encodes CDR1 KGHSH and CDR2 LQKENI. The CDR3 is CASSPGRDTQYF. CDR3 coding DNA: TGTGCCAGCTCACCGGGGAGGGATACGCAGTATTTT.

The chain recombines TRBV18 with TRBJ2-5; D is perhaps TRBD1 (6 bases). Germline V gene lookup returns CDR1 KGHSH and CDR2 LQKENI. Trimming stripped 2 bases from V and 5 bases from J, with 18 bases between. CDR3 length equals 16 residues. CDR3 protein: CASSPSRGSSFETQYF. The CDR3 bases are TGTGCCAGCTCACCATCCAGGGGAAGTAGTTTCGAGACCCAGTACTTC.

In nucleotides, the CDR3 is TGTGCCAGCAGTCCGGGACAGAGAAACACCATATATTTT. Translation gives CASSPGQRNTIYF. The chain carries TRBV6-6 and TRBJ1-3; 7 nucleotides agree with TRBD1. This CDR3 is 13 amino acids long. In germline, CDR1 is MNHNY, CDR2 SVGAGI (reference sequence). J lost 5 bases, V lost 5 bases, and 3 bases had no gene match.

The V call is TRBV18, the J call TRBJ2-7; D is perhaps TRBD2 (5 bases). The V gene lost 2 bases and the J gene lost 2 bases, with 10 bases spanning the gap. Germline V lookup: CDR1 KGHSH, CDR2 LQKENI. This CDR3 comprises 14 residues. CDR3 nucleotide sequence: TGTGCCAGCTCACCAGCGGGCTCCCCCTACGAGCAGTACTTC. Encoded protein: CASSPAGSPYEQYF.

The chain carries TRBV29-1 and TRBJ1-2, with unresolved D. CDR1 and CDR2 from the germline V gene are SQVTM and ANQGSEA. V lost 4 bases and J 0 bases, leaving 12 bases between the germline ends. This CDR3 has 14 amino acids. CDR3 sequence reads: CSVVRHPPNYGYTF. DNA for the CDR3: TGCAGCGTTGTCAGACATCCGCCTAACTATGGCTACACCTTC.

The V call is TRBV19, the J call TRBJ1-5; D is uncertain. CDR3 length: 13 amino acids. Germline-derived CDR1 and CDR2 are LNHDA and SQIVND (reference sequence). With 6 bases removed from V and 5 bases from J, the gap between germline ends came to 11 bases. CDR3 in DNA: TGTGCCAGTAGCCACCAGATCGATCAGCCCCAGCATTTT. Amino acid sequence: CASSHQIDQPQHF.

This chain links TRBV18 with TRBJ1-4; TRBD1 aligns across 7 bases. CDR1 and CDR2 (germline): KGHSH, LQKENI. The V and J ends lost 2 bases and 8 bases, in that order; junction bases with no gene match: 8. CDR3 size: 15 residues. This CDR3 reads CASSPDRAGGEKLFF. The CDR3 nucleotides read TGTGCCAGCTCACCAGACAGGGCTGGTGGAGAAAAACTGTTTTTT.

V gene TRBV2 combines with J gene TRBJ2-7, with TRBD2 matching over 10 bases. The CDR3 is 15 amino acids. Germline CDR1 is SNHLY and CDR2 is FYNNEI. The V and J ends lost 4 bases and 0 bases, in that order; junction bases with no gene match: 3. The CDR3 here is CASSAGLADSYEQYF. In DNA form, the CDR3 reads TGTGCCAGCAGTGCAGGACTAGCGGACTCCTACGAGCAGTACTTC.

V and J are TRBV5-1 and TRBJ2-3, with 8 bases identical to TRBD1. Germline-derived CDR1 and CDR2 are SGHRS and YFSETQ. The CDR3 contains 14 residues. V lost 6 bases, J lost 6 bases, and 9 bases stayed unmatched. The CDR3 loop is CASTGQGQADTQYF. The CDR3 bases are TGCGCCAGCACCGGACAGGGCCAAGCCGATACGCAGTATTTT. The full variable domain, in which reference TRBV5-1 and TRBJ2-3 provide the parts outside the CDR3, is KAGVTQTPRYLIKTRGQQVTLSCSPISGHRSVSWYQQTPGQGLQFLFEYFSETQRNKGNFPGRFSGRQFSNSRSEMNVSTLELGDSALYLCASTGQGQADTQYFGPGTRLTVL.

This clone came up once. This sequence joins TRBV27 and TRBJ2-7, with D tentatively TRBD1 (5 bases). In germline, CDR1 is MNHEY, CDR2 SMNVEV (reference sequence). The CDR3 has 15 residues. Deletions cut 6 bases from V and 2 bases from J, with 17 bases between. The CDR3 DNA is TGTGCCAGCAGAGGGTGGGGCGGCCAAACCTACGAGCAGTACTTC. This sequence encodes CASRGWGGQTYEQYF.